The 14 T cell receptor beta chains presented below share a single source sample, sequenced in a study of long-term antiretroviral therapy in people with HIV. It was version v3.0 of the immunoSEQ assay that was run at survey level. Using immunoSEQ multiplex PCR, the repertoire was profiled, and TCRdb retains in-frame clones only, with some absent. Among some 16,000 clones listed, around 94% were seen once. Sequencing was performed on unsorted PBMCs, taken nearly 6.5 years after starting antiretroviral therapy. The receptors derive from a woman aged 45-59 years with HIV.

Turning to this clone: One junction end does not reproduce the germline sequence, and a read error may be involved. CDR3 residues: CASSLGLAGNNEQFF. As DNA, the CDR3 is TGTGCTAGCAGCCTCGGACTAGCGGGAAACAATGAGCAGTTCTTC. This chain connects TRBV7-7 to TRBJ2-1; 12 bases are shared with TRBD2. The V gene's germline CDR1 is SSHAT and CDR2 FNYEAQ (reference sequence). CDR3 length equals 15 residues.

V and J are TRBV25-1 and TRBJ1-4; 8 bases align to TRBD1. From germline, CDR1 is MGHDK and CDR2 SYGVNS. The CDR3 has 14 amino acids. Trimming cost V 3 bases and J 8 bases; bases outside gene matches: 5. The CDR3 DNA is TGTGCCAGCAGTGACCCCCGGGACAGGGAAAAACTGTTTTTT. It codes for CASSDPRDREKLFF.

CDR3 amino acids: CASRSGQGPGELFF. Here the CDR3 DNA reads TGTGCCAGCAGATCGGGACAGGGCCCCGGGGAGCTGTTTTTT. V usage is TRBV28 and J usage is TRBJ2-2; 9 bases map to TRBD1. The CDR3 totals 14 residues. With V trimmed by 6 bases and J by 6 bases, 5 bases remained unmatched. Germline-derived CDR1 and CDR2 are MDHEN and SYDVKM. Together with reference TRBV28 and TRBJ2-2, the CDR3 gives the full variable domain: DVKVTQSSRYLVKRTGEKVFLECVQDMDHENMFWYRQDPGLGLRLIYFSYDVKMKEKGDIPEGYSVSREKKERFSLILESASTNQTSMYLCASRSGQGPGELFFGEGSRLTVL.

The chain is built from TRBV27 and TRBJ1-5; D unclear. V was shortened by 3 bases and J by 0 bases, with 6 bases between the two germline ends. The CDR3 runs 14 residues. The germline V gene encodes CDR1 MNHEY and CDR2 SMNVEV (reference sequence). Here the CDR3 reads CASSLAFSNQPQHF. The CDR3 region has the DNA TGTGCCAGCAGTTTGGCATTTAGCAATCAGCCCCAGCATTTT.

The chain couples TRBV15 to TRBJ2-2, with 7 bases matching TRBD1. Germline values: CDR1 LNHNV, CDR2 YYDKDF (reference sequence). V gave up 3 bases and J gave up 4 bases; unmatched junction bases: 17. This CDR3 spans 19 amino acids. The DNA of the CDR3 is TGTGCCACCAGCAGCCTAGGACAGGCCAGAACCCCGACCACCGGGGAGCTGTTTTTT. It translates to CATSSLGQARTPTTGELFF.

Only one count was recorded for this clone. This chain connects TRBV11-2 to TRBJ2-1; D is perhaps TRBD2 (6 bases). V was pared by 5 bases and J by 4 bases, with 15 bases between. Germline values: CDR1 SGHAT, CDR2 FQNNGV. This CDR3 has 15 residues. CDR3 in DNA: TGTGCCAGCAGCCTCCCCGGGGGTTCGTACAATGAGCAGTTCTTC. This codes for CASSLPGGSYNEQFF.

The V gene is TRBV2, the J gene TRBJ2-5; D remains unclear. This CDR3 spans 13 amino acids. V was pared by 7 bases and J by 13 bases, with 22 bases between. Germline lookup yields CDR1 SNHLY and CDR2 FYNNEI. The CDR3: CASNPGPTLNPYF. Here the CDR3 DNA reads TGTGCCAGCAATCCGGGTCCCACCCTGAATCCGTACTTC.

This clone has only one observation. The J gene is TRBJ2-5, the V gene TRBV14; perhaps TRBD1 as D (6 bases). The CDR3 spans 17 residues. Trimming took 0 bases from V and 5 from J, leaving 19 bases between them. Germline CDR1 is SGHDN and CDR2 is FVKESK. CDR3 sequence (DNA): TGTGCCAGCAGCCAAGATGGACCGGTGTTGCAGGGGGAGACCCAGTACTTC. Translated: CASSQDGPVLQGETQYF. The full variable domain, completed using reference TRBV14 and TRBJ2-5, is EAGVTQFPSHSVIEKGQTVTLRCDPISGHDNLYWYRRVMGKEIKFLLHFVKESKQDESGMPNNRFLAERTGGTYSTLKVQPAELEDSGVYFCASSQDGPVLQGETQYFGPGTRLLVL.

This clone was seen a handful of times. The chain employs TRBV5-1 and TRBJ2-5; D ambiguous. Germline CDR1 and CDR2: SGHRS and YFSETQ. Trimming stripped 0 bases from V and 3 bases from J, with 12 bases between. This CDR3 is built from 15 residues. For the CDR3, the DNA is TGCGCCAGCAGCTTGGTCCCGACACCTGAAGAGACCCAGTACTTC. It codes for CASSLVPTPEETQYF.

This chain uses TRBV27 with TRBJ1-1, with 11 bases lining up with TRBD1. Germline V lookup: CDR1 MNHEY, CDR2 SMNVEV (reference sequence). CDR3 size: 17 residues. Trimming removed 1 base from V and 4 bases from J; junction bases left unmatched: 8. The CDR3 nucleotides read TGTGCCAGCAGTTTATTCGGACAGGGGGCTGGGGGCACTGAAGCTTTCTTT. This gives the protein CASSLFGQGAGGTEAFF.

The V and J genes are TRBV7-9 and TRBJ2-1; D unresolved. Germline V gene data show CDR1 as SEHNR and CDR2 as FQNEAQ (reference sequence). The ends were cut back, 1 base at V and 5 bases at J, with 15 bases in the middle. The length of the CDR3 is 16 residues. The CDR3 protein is CASSLVWGRLNNEQFF. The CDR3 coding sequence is TGTGCCAGCAGCTTAGTGTGGGGAAGACTGAACAATGAGCAGTTCTTC.

The CDR3: CASKASEYTDTQYF. In nucleotides, the CDR3 is TGTGCCAGCAAGGCTAGCGAATACACAGATACGCAGTATTTT. The chain uses TRBV6-5 and TRBJ2-3; maybe TRBD2 (6 bases). Per the germline V gene, CDR1 is MNHEY and CDR2 is SVGAGI. Between the trimmed V and J ends, which lost 7 bases and 2 bases, there was a span of 13 bases. The CDR3 sequence is 14 residues long.

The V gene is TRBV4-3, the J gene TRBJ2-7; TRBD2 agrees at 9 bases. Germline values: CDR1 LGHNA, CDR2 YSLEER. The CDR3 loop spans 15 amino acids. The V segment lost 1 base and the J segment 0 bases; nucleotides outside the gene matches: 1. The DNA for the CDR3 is TGCGCCAGCAGCCAAGGACTAGCGGCCTCCTACGAGCAGTACTTC. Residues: CASSQGLAASYEQYF.

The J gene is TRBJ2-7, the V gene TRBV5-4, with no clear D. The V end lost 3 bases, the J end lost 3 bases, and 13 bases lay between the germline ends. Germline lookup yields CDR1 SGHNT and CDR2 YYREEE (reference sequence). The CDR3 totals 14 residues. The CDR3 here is CASSSQNIDYEQYF. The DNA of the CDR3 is TGTGCCAGCAGCTCGCAGAATATAGACTACGAGCAGTACTTC.